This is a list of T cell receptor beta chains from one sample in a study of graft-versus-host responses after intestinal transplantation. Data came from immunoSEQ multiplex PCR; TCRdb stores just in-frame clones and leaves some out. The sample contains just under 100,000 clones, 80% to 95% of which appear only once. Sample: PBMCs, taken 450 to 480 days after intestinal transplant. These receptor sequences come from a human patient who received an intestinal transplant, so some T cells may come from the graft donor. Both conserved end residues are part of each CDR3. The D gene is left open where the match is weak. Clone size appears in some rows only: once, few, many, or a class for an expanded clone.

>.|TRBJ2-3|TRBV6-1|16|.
CASSEEVAETTDTQYF
TGTGCCAGCAGTGAAGAGGTAGCGGAGACCACAGATACGCAGTATTTT
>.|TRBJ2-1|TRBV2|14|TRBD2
CASSTSGEFGEQFF
TGTGCCAGCTCAACTAGCGGGGAGTTCGGTGAGCAGTTCTTC
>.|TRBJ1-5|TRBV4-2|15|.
CASSQGTPGAQPQHF
TGTGCCAGCAGCCAAGGGACCCCAGGGGCCCAGCCCCAGCATTTT
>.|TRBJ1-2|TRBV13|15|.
CASSLGQMEPYGYTF
TGTGCCAGCAGCTTAGGACAGATGGAGCCCTATGGCTACACCTTC
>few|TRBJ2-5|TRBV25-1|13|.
CASSWQLQETQYF
TGTGCCAGCAGTTGGCAGCTCCAAGAGACCCAGTACTTC
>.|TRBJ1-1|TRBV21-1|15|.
CASSKLAGGSTEAFF
TGTGCCAGCAGCAAGCTAGCGGGGGGGAGCACTGAAGCTTTCTTT
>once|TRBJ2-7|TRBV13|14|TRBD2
CASSLLGGNYEQYF
TGTGCCAGCAGCTTACTCGGGGGGAACTACGAGCAGTACTTC
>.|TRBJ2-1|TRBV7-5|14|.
CASGKGGAYNEQFF
TGTGCCAGCGGGAAAGGGGGGGCCTACAATGAGCAGTTCTTC
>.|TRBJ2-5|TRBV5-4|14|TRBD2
CASRPGLVAETQYF
TGTGCCAGCAGGCCAGGACTAGTGGCGGAGACCCAGTACTTC
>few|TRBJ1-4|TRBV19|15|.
CASSPGAPPTEKLFF
TGTGCCAGTAGTCCGGGGGCTCCCCCGACGGAAAAACTGTTTTTT
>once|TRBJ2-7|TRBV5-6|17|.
CASSLGPDRQSSYEQYF
TGTGCCAGCAGCTTGGGGCCCGACAGACAAAGCTCCTACGAGCAGTACTTC
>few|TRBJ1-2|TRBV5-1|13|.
CASSLGATSGYTF
TGCGCCAGCAGCTTGGGGGCAACTAGTGGCTACACCTTC
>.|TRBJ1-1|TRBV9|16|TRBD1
CASSVAVSGGNTEAFF
TGTGCCAGCAGCGTAGCCGTCTCAGGGGGAAACACTGAAGCTTTCTTT
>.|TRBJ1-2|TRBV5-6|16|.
CASSLAYGGFVYGYTF
TGTGCCAGCAGCTTGGCCTACGGGGGCTTTGTCTATGGCTACACCTTC
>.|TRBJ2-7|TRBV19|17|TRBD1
CASSHLAGTGGTGEQYF
TGTGCCAGTAGTCATCTAGCCGGGACAGGGGGGACGGGCGAGCAGTACTTC
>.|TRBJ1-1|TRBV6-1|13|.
CASSEGTNTEAFF
TGTGCCAGCAGTGAGGGGACTAACACTGAAGCTTTCTTT
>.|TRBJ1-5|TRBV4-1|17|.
CASSQEGRGDRGQPQHF
TGCGCCAGCAGCCAAGAAGGTCGCGGGGATCGGGGTCAGCCCCAGCATTTT
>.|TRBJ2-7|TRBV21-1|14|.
CASIRDTESYEQYF
TGTGCCAGCATTCGGGACACAGAATCCTACGAGCAGTACTTC
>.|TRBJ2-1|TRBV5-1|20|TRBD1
CASSLNEFNQRTGVYREQFF
TGCGCCAGCAGCCTGAACGAATTCAACCAGAGGACAGGGGTATACAGGGAGCAGTTCTTC
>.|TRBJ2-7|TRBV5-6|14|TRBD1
CASSLAGTDYEQYF
TGTGCCAGCAGCTTGGCGGGGACAGACTACGAGCAGTACTTC
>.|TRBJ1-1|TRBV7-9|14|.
CASSFDRTNTEAFF
TGTGCCAGCAGCTTTGACAGGACGAACACTGAAGCTTTCTTT
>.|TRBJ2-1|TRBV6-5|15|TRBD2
CASSQMAGEYNEQFF
TGTGCCAGCAGCCAAATGGCGGGGGAGTACAATGAGCAGTTCTTC
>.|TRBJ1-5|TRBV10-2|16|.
CASSVWGVASDQPQHF
TGCGCCAGCAGTGTCTGGGGGGTAGCAAGCGATCAGCCCCAGCATTTT
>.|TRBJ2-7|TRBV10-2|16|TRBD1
CASSESGGQGFHEQYF
TGCGCCAGCAGTGAGTCCGGTGGACAGGGATTTCACGAGCAGTACTTC
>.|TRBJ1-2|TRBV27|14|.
CASSLGAGTYGYTF
TGTGCCAGCAGTTTGGGGGCGGGGACCTATGGCTACACCTTC
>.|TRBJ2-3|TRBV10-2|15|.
CASSELGGGTDTQYF
TGCGCCAGCAGTGAGTTAGGGGGGGGCACAGATACGCAGTATTTT
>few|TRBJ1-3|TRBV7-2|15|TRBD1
CASSLLTGGRNTIYF
TGTGCCAGCAGCCTCCTGACAGGGGGCAGAAACACCATATATTTT
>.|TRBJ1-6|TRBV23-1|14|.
CASSQGCTNSPLHF
TGCGCCAGCAGTCAAGGGTGTACTAATTCACCCCTCCACTTT
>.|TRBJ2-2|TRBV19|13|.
CASSIGATGELFF
TGTGCCAGTAGTATAGGGGCCACCGGGGAGCTGTTTTTT
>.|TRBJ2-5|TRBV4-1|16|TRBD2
CASSQVFGREGETQYF
TGCGCCAGCAGCCAAGTTTTCGGCAGGGAGGGGGAGACCCAGTACTTC
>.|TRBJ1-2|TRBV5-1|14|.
CASSYGTEIYGYTF
TGCGCCAGCAGCTATGGGACGGAGATCTATGGCTACACCTTC
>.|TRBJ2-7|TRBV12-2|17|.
CASRPKSDQYGDYEQYF
TGTGCAAGTCGCCCAAAGTCCGACCAATACGGCGACTACGAGCAGTACTTC
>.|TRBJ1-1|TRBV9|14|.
CASSVDGGSTEAFF
TGTGCCAGCAGCGTAGACGGGGGGAGCACTGAAGCTTTCTTT
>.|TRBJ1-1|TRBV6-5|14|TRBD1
CASTMTGVNTEAFF
TGTGCCAGCACCATGACAGGGGTGAACACTGAAGCTTTCTTT
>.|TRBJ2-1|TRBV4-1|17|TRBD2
CASSQDKGLAGYNEQFF
TGCGCCAGCAGCCAAGATAAGGGACTAGCGGGATACAATGAGCAGTTCTTC